This passage covers 4 T cell receptor beta chains from one sample sequenced in a study of shared clonotypes between healthy human individuals. Profiled with immunoSEQ multiplex PCR; TCRdb holds only in-frame clones, not every one. The top ten clones hold roughly 0.45% of a sample with about 1.5 million clones, under 99% of them seen once. The sequenced sample was naive CD4+ T cells sorted from blood. Sample subset: CD45RA+ positively selected. All receptors come from a man aged 25 to 40 in good health.

The rearrangement links TRBV5-1 to TRBJ2-7; 9 bases are shared with TRBD2. The CDR3 spans 19 residues. V lost 0 bases to trimming and J lost 1 base; unmatched junction nucleotides: 14. Germline-derived CDR1 and CDR2 are SGHRS and YFSETQ. Written as DNA, the CDR3 is TGCGCCAGCAGCTTGGCCCCTCTAGGGGCTAGCGGGGCTTCCTACGAGCAGTACTTC. Amino acid sequence: CASSLAPLGASGASYEQYF.

The chain employs TRBV7-8 and TRBJ1-1, with 8 bases matching TRBD1. This CDR3 spans 16 amino acids. CDR1 and CDR2 from the germline V gene are SGHVS and FQNEAQ. Germline trimming cut 5 bases from V and 1 base from J; bases unmatched to any gene: 9. The CDR3 nucleotides read TGTGCCAGCAGCGTAGGGCCCGGACAGGGGAACACTGAAGCTTTCTTT. Translating gives CASSVGPGQGNTEAFF. The entire variable domain, with the rest obtained from reference TRBV7-8 and TRBJ1-1, is as follows: GAGVSQSPRYKVAKRGQDVALRCDPISGHVSLFWYQQALGQGPEFLTYFQNEAQLDKSGLPSDRFFAERPEGSVSTLKIQRTQQEDSAVYLCASSVGPGQGNTEAFFGQGTRLTVV.

This clone was picked up one time. CDR3 sequence reads: CASSLGDRISGANVLTF. The CDR3 nucleotides are TGTGCCAGCAGTTTAGGGGACAGGATCTCTGGGGCCAACGTCCTGACTTTC. This sequence joins TRBV28 and TRBJ2-6; 8 nucleotides match TRBD1. V dropped 2 bases and J dropped 0; count of bases not matched to a gene: 3. Germline V CDR1 and CDR2: MDHEN, SYDVKM. The CDR3 contains 17 residues.

The gene calls are TRBV28 and TRBJ2-5; D remains unclear. The CDR3 totals 14 residues. CDR1 is MDHEN, CDR2 SYDVKM, per germline. For the CDR3, the DNA is TGTGGCACCGCGCCGGTTAGTCTGCAAGAGACCCAGTACTTC. This sequence encodes CGTAPVSLQETQYF.